A single T cell receptor (beta chain) is shown here with its context. Its cognate antigen has yet to be identified. No per-base quality is available; no much larger clone lies one base away. This entry belongs to a study of T cell responses to AZD1222 COVID-19 vaccine (dated by TCRdb to the early 2020s). At the level of the whole study: AZD1222 recipients with second doses at about 4 weeks or about 12 weeks were pooled, because spike-specific TCR depth and breadth did not differ between schedules. Trial participants were enrolled into age subgroups of 18-55, 56-69 and 70-plus years, which contained roughly 150, 30 and 60 TCR-sequenced participants, respectively. A total of about 250 trial participants underwent TCR sequencing, of whom 200 to 220 had received two doses of AZD1222 and 26 had received two doses of the MenACWY control vaccine.

The CDR3 regions of human TCRbeta chains were subjected to immunosequencing. The original pipeline was this. Repertoire TCRs were checked for matches against a reference library of SARS-CoV-2-specific TCRs that had been generated using the MIRA antigen-specificity platform. Breadth was defined as the fraction of unique TCRs that were SARS-CoV-2-associated. Depth was defined as the fraction of total T cells that were SARS-CoV-2-associated. Each spike-specific TCR was assigned to its reactive spike region and to a CD4 or CD8 class using the MIRA data. Log10-transformed breadth and depth values were compared by one-way ANOVA with Sidak's multiple comparisons tests. TCRdb re-hosts the immuneACCESS table, in-frame sequences only. Its copies lack some clones; in the studies checked, an unresolved V gene accounts for under half of them, and the cause for the rest is not known. V and J calls and clone size are given by that table; D and trimming were obtained from the DNA. This sample lists about 120,000 clones; approximately 90% were detected once. The ten largest clones add up to about 1.5% of the sample.

In light of the paper, this sample's time point label describes: baseline before first vaccination. The vaccinee samples were drawn from two UK trials, COV001 and COV002, one of which was a single-blind randomized controlled phase 2/3 trial testing AZD1222 (ChAdOx1 nCoV-19) in healthy adults. Trial participant PBMC samples were collected at day 0 and day 28 after the second dose for TCRbeta chain sequencing. General study outcomes and caveats: Reportedly, almost half of the unique spike-specific TCRs recognized epitopes lying outside the regions that are mutated in the B.1.351 and B.1.1.7 variants. Because no day 14 peak-response samples were available, the repertoires could be characterized only after the peak T cell response. Most participants were white British and females outnumbered males, and the authors suggested that clonal diversity may have been underestimated. The 56-69-year group was small, and its depth increase did not reach significance, likely because of low power. The whole spike protein was spanned by vaccine-associated CD4 TCRs, and dominant responses were seen in regions 160-218 and 743-854. Only six AZD1222 recipients were SARS-CoV-2 seropositive at baseline, limiting conclusions about previously exposed vaccinees. After two AZD1222 doses, both the breadth and the depth of spike-specific TCRs were significantly higher than at day 0 and than in MenACWY recipients.

Sequenced here: peripheral blood, sampled on day 0 of AZD1222 vaccination. The TCR sequence derives from an adult in good health.

The nucleotide sequence is given as TGTGCCAGCAGCCAAGTATATGGCTACACCTTC. Translation gives CASSQVYGYTF. Here the chain combines TRBV7-9 and TRBJ1-2, with the D gene uncertain. The V end loses 5 bases and the J end loses 5 bases, and a stretch of 6 bases separates them. The CDR3 sequence holds 11 residues, the cysteine and phenylalanine included. Only the CDR3 portion is preserved as DNA: 33 bases, with reading frame beginning at the first base. CDR1 is given as SEHNR and CDR2 as FQNEAQ, both from the germline V gene (reference sequence).